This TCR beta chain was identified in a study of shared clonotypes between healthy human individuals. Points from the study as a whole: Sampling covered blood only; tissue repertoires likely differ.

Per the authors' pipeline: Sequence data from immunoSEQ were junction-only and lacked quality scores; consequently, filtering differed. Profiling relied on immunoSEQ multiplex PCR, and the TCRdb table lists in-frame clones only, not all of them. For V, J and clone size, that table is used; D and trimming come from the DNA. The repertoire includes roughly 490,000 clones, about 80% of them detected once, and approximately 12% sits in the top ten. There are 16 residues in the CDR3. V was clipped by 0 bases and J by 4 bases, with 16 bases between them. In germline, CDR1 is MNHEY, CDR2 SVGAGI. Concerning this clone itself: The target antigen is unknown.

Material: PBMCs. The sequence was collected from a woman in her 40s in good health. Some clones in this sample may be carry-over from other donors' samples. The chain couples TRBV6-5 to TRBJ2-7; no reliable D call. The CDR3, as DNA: TGTGCCAGCAGTTACTCTTTTTTCAGCTCCGGTTACGAGCAGTACTTC. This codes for CASSYSFFSSGYEQYF.